These 7 T cell receptor beta chains came from one sample sequenced in a study of monozygotic twins with inflammatory bowel disease. Reprocessing the 5' RACE reads, TCRdb reports a single entry for every CDR3 protein and omits DNA. The repertoire shows 150,000 to 200,000 distinct CDR3 sequences; the top ten hold about 7.4%. The sample taken for sequencing was blood. The receptors were sampled from a human donor with ulcerative colitis or Crohn's disease, or a healthy co-twin of an affected twin (not recorded which).

The chain combines TRBV7-3 with TRBJ2-1; TCRdb's assignment of TRBD2 cannot be checked, as there is no DNA. This CDR3 has 15 residues. The germline V gene has CDR1 SGHTA and CDR2 FQGTGA. This CDR3 is CASSFSGSKNNEQFF.

The rearrangement joins TRBV9 to TRBJ2-3; absent DNA, TCRdb's TRBD2 call cannot be checked. The CDR3 covers 18 residues. Germline V lookup: CDR1 SGDLS, CDR2 YYNGEE. The CDR3: CASSVDWGGSLLGDTQYF.

The CDR3 spells CSVGEPGEGELF. The chain employs TRBV29-1 and TRBJ1-1; with no DNA, the TCRdb D assignment of TRBD1 cannot be verified. In germline, CDR1 is SQVTM, CDR2 ANQGSEA. CDR3 length: 12 residues.

The chain carries TRBV11-2 and TRBJ1-6; TCRdb reports TRBD1, a call that lacks DNA to check it against. The CDR3 runs 16 residues. Germline V gene data show CDR1 as SGHAT and CDR2 as FQNNGV. This CDR3 reads CASSPLSAGRNSPLHF.

This CDR3 is CASSPGTSGLNEQFF. The chain employs TRBV5-1 and TRBJ2-1; TCRdb lists TRBD2, though no DNA is available to test this call. The length of the CDR3 is 15 residues. CDR1 and CDR2 (germline): SGHRS, YFSETQ.

This rearrangement joins TRBV5-1 to TRBJ1-3; TCRdb outputs TRBD1, but without DNA this stays unchecked. This CDR3 has 15 residues. CDR1 is SGHRS, CDR2 YFSETQ, per germline. Here the CDR3 reads CASSTSGGSGNTIYF.

V and J are TRBV6-2 or TRBV6-3 and TRBJ2-5; the D call from TCRdb, TRBD1, cannot be confirmed without DNA. This CDR3 has 15 amino acids. Germline CDR1 and CDR2: MNHEY and SVGEGT. This CDR3 reads CASSGTYLKQETQYF.